This TCR beta chain derives from a study of cytomegalovirus exposure and HLA in healthy donors (dated by TCRdb to the late 2010s). With regard to the full study: In an earlier analysis of 587 of the donors, 250 to 350 Gb of sequence data and 100 million or so unique TCR beta sequences from roughly 200 million T cells were reported. An early release that covered some 640 HLA-typed donors contained about 300 gigabases of sequencing data and 70 million to 100 million unique TCR sequences. Among the approximately 430 genotyped donors, about 83% belonged to the genetic ancestry cluster associated with self-reported Caucasian donors. The study aimed to test whether cataloging public T cell receptors could reveal signatures of past pathogen exposure. The study profiled the T cell repertoires of hundreds of subjects by immunosequencing and related them to cytomegalovirus serostatus. Besides the first cohort of approximately 670 subjects, a separate validation cohort made up of roughly 120 different subjects was used. The study combined high-throughput TCR immunosequencing, statistical association of individual TCRs with disease status, and machine learning to predict cytomegalovirus infection status. To study patterns of TCR occurrence, a later analysis re-analyzed previously published TCR beta repertoires from 500 to 850 donors and added high-resolution HLA genotyping. Rather than drawing on any new phenotypic data, the later analysis identified candidate immune exposures from TCR beta sequences and the way those sequences occurred across donors. To decide whether each TCR beta V gene segment behaved as functional or pseudogenic, an earlier analysis of 587 of the donors relied on high-throughput TCR beta sequencing. Alongside the repertoire data, information on donor age, sex, ethnicity and CMV serostatus was compiled. Genome-wide SNP genotypes for about 65% of the 666 donors were used in a later genetic analysis, which treated that subset as a discovery cohort. All discovery cohort repertoires had been generated on a single sequencing platform. Class I and class II HLA loci were covered by the typing at four-digit resolution. The number of donors typed differed by locus, with 629-630 for A, B, C, DRB1 and DQB1, about 500 for DQA1, 606 for DPA1, and 450 to 480 for DPB1. Because of strong linkage in the cohort, four or five DR-DQ haplotypes were treated as single units for association and clustering. On average, roughly 200,000 unique TCR beta nucleotide sequences were sequenced per donor among more than 350 genotyped donors of the cohort, with around 19% of those sequences being non-productive. On the study overall, not on this receptor specifically: In a later genetic analysis, a missense DCLRE1C variant was associated with V-gene and J-gene trimming of TCR beta chains, and the association was replicated in an independent cohort. In a later analysis, the rate of TCR association differed among HLA loci, with DRB1 alleles having the most associated TCRs and HLA-C alleles having the fewest. The cohort was sequenced for TCR beta chains only, and without alpha or paired-chain data the features that could be detected were limited. Because counts were too low, seventeen rarely observed V segments, including chromosome 9 orphons, were excluded from the earlier analysis of around 640 of the donors. In a later analysis, HLA-associated TCR beta chains showed more clonal expansion and lower generation probabilities than non-associated chains that were equally common. Correlated functional status among segregating V segments might reflect linkage disequilibrium, but an unknown experimental factor could not be ruled out. Sequencing depth was assumed to be roughly uniform across donors in the presence/absence analyses, though that assumption may not hold. The classifier was reported to diagnose cytomegalovirus status with high specificity and sensitivity in both the original cohort and the validation cohort. Specific HLA alleles were associated with more than 15,000 TCR beta sequences at a false discovery rate of 0.05 in a later analysis. Across donors, most TCR sequences were observed very rarely, whereas some public TCRs were present in many individuals. The only immune exposure information available for the cohort was CMV serostatus. Because some donors lacked HLA typing at each locus, the association tests relied only on the typed subset. The study gave a list of about 170 TCR beta chains associated with cytomegalovirus. In vitro tests confirmed that a few of the cytomegalovirus-associated TCR beta chains recognize cytomegalovirus antigens. Some IMGT-functional V segments, including TRBV6-2 and TRBV6-3, could not be distinguished by the 87-base-pair reads and were therefore excluded. In a later genetic analysis, fewer N-insertions in productive TCRs were reported among donors in an Asian-associated ancestry cluster than the roughly 640-donor mean. According to a later analysis, parvovirus B19, influenza, CMV and Epstein-Barr virus appeared linked to several top co-occurrence clusters. When HLA alleles, especially DR and DQ, strongly co-occurred, attributing TCR associations to individual alleles was difficult. Broadly in line with IMGT annotations, most TCR beta V segments showed up in productive rearrangements about 87% or about 30% of the time in an earlier analysis of about 500 of the donors. It was suggested by the authors that the approach could potentially be generalized to other disease states and immunological phenotypes. A cluster of highly shared sequence variants was judged likely to be a technical artifact of the sequencing pipeline. According to a later analysis, most CMV-associated TCR beta chains appeared to be HLA-restricted, and the HLA associations seemed to be driven largely by CMV exposure. A further reported finding was that TCR beta sequences accurately predicted the HLA-A and HLA-B alleles for most subjects in the first cohort.

Library prep was done by the immunoSEQ multiplex PCR assay. For the multiplex PCR, a mixture combining 60 forward primers for TCR Vbeta segments and 13 reverse primers for TCR Jbeta segments was used. The CDR3 region of rearranged TCR beta genes was amplified from genomic DNA with a multiplex PCR assay. Amplified TCR beta libraries were sequenced as 87-base-pair reads on the Illumina HiSeq System. In the paper's pipeline: In a later analysis, approximately 74 million unique TCR beta chains were counted across the roughly 670 repertoires, and some 10 million of these chains were shared by at least two donors. A nearest-neighbor algorithm error-corrected the raw reads and collapsed the reads into unique sequences, merging closely related sequences to remove PCR and sequencing errors. CDR3 sequences were aligned to IMGT reference sequences to assign V, D and J gene segments. For a sequence to be retained, a match of at least six nucleotides was required to both a V gene segment and a J gene segment. A rearrangement counted as productive if the CDR3 had no stop codons and remained in frame with V and J, and every other rearrangement counted as non-productive. Following IMGT convention, CDR3 was defined as the stretch from the second conserved V-encoded cysteine up to the conserved J-encoded phenylalanine. In an earlier analysis of around 640 of the donors, sequences lacking an unambiguous match to a single V gene segment were excluded. In an earlier analysis of approximately 590 of the donors, V segments were called functional above 56.7% productive rearrangements and were called segregating when the between-donor standard deviation exceeded 5%. A statistical classification framework was built to diagnose cytomegalovirus status from the catalog of TCR beta chain sequences. V and J gene assignment, in a later analysis, came from comparing TCR nucleotide sequences with IMGT/GENE-DB human TR gene sequences. The TCRdist pipeline was used in a later analysis to assign CDR3 sequences and most-parsimonious VDJ recombination scenarios. A later analysis defined each TCR beta chain by its CDR3 amino acid sequence plus V-gene family, and excluded reads lacking a unique V-gene family. In a later analysis, 500 to 650 highly shared, low-generation-probability nucleotide sequences were removed to address suspected cross-contamination and a sequencing artifact. A later analysis calculated a clonal expansion index for each public chain from normalized within-repertoire ranks of inferred template counts. A later analysis computed generation probabilities with a VDJ recombination model fitted to out-of-frame rearrangements, and checked the results against IGoR. A later analysis scored TCR-TCR, TCR-HLA and TCR-CMV co-occurrence with hypergeometric tests, applying a repertoire-size bias correction to TCR pairs. In a later analysis, false discovery rates were estimated by permuting HLA or CMV assignments 20 times. In a later analysis, co-occurring TCRs were grouped with DBSCAN, and TCRdist sequence similarity was added when clustering was performed within HLA-allele-positive subsets. Co-occurrence clustering excluded repertoires with fewer than 30,000 or more than 120,000 public chains, plus five with anomalous nucleotide sharing. The immuneACCESS repertoire file appears here via TCRdb, limited to in-frame rearrangements. These files lack a portion of the clones; in checked studies, under half of the deficit traces to unresolved V genes, and the cause of the others is not known. V, J and clone size are those of that table, while D and trimming were read from the DNA. Within this sample are approximately 210,000 clones, with about 80% of them counted one time only. 10% of the sample goes to the ten largest clones.

On this clone itself: The antigen it binds to is not known. The record has no base qualities; no much larger clone is one base away.

The cohort was made up of 666 healthy bone marrow donors. At the time of sampling, every cohort member was nominally healthy, though immune exposures that went unrecorded were likely present. The donor was CMV seropositive and was included in the group of around 300 seropositive cohort members. Every donor gave a peripheral blood sample, and the peripheral blood mononuclear cells from that sample were used for TCR beta sequencing. Genomic DNA was extracted from the blood cell samples with the Qiagen DNeasy Blood Extraction Kit. The cysteine opens and the phenylalanine closes a CDR3 of 14 amino acids. The entry retains the CDR3 DNA only, 42 bases that are in frame from base 1. The V end loses 1 base and the J end loses 2 bases, and a stretch of 8 bases separates them. Looking up the germline V gene (reference sequence) yields CDR1 SEHNR and CDR2 FQNEAQ.

The rearranged chain carries TRBV7-9 and TRBJ2-5; matching of 6 bases hints at TRBD1 as the D gene. This clonotype was sampled from a woman aged 45-59 years in good health and CMV-seropositive. The material sequenced was PBMCs. The bases are TGTGCCAGCAGCTTAGGTCAGGGGCAAGAGACCCAGTACTTC. Its translation reads: CASSLGQGQETQYF.